This entry is about one T cell receptor (beta chain). These data are taken from a study of technical replicates of blood from a few donors. Data came from immunoSEQ multiplex PCR; TCRdb stores just in-frame clones and leaves some out. The data hold some 71,000 clones, with approximately 97% observed a single time. The CDR3 loop spans 14 amino acids. Germline CDR1 is SGHRS and CDR2 is YFSETQ. Trimming removed 4 bases from V and 1 base from J; junction bases left unmatched: 2. The clonotype was recovered from a human donor in good health. Sequencing used T cells isolated from PBMCs. This chain uses TRBV5-1 with TRBJ1-1; 9 bases line up with TRBD1. The CDR3 DNA reads TGCGCCAGCAGCCGACAGGGGGAGAACACTGAAGCTTTCTTT. Translated, it gives CASSRQGENTEAFF.